This T cell receptor (beta chain) was found in a study of T cell responses to AZD1222 COVID-19 vaccine. Study conclusions and caveats: Breadth and depth of Spike-specific TCRs rose after two AZD1222 doses.

Germline lookup yields CDR1 LGHDT and CDR2 YNNKEL (reference sequence). The V gene lost 4 bases and the J gene lost 0 bases, with 16 bases spanning the gap. CDR3 length: 17 amino acids. The protocol was immunoSEQ multiplex PCR, while the TCRdb copy is restricted to in-frame clones and leaves out a portion. The sample lists 200,000 to 250,000 clones, roughly 91% occurring once. In regard to this clone: What it binds is not known.

This TCR was sampled from an adult in good health. The sequenced sample was peripheral blood, obtained on day 0 of MenACWY control vaccination. The rearrangement joins TRBV3-1 (or the pseudogene TRBV3-2) to TRBJ1-3, with D possibly matching TRBD1 (5 bases). CDR3 in amino acids: CASSPQTAHSSGNTIYF. Written as DNA, the CDR3 is TGTGCCAGCAGCCCCCAGACAGCTCACTCCTCTGGAAACACCATATATTTT.